This paragraph covers one T cell receptor beta chain sequence. The data derive from a study of blood T cell repertoires in COVID-19. Whole-study context: PBMCs, B-cell-depleted T cells, or T cells were the source of the cDNA or gDNA that made up the material.

Assay used: immunoSEQ multiplex PCR; TCRdb lists only in-frame clones, some missing. The sample lists tens of thousands of clones, 70% to 90% occurring once. CDR3 length equals 15 residues. V lost 0 bases, J lost 1 base, and 9 bases lay in between. The germline V gene has CDR1 SGHNT and CDR2 YENEEA. The clonotype comes from an elderly woman with acute or convalescent COVID-19. Material for sequencing was peripheral blood. This chain joins TRBV11-3 and TRBJ2-5; unclear D gene. This chain's CDR3 is CASSLDSEPQETQYF. The CDR3 DNA follows: TGTGCCAGCAGCTTAGACTCGGAGCCCCAAGAGACCCAGTACTTC.